The 7 T cell receptor beta chains below were found in one sample sequenced in a study of blood T cell repertoires in COVID-19. TCRdb's copy holds only in-frame clones and misses some; the assay was immunoSEQ multiplex PCR. The sample yields roughly 240,000 clones, about 79% seen once. Sequencing was done on a sample of peripheral blood. The receptors derive from a man aged 40-55 years who had recovered from COVID-19.

The gene calls are TRBV6-2 or TRBV6-3 and TRBJ2-1; 11 bases match TRBD2. The germline CDR1 and CDR2 sequences are MNHEY and SVGEGT. This CDR3 comprises 16 residues. The V segment lost 4 bases and the J segment 4 bases; nucleotides outside the gene matches: 6. CDR3 DNA: TGTGCCAGCAGTTCCGGGACTAGCGGAAGATACAATGAGCAGTTCTTC. Amino acids: CASSSGTSGRYNEQFF.

V is TRBV6-5 and J is TRBJ1-3; D is unresolved. The V end lost 6 bases, the J end lost 3 bases, and 9 bases lay between the germline ends. Per germline, CDR1 MNHEY and CDR2 SVGAGI. This CDR3 has 13 residues. CDR3 region: CASRVQDGNTIYF. The CDR3 DNA is TGTGCCAGCAGGGTGCAGGATGGAAACACCATATATTTT.

The chain has TRBV7-9 and TRBJ2-4, with a possible D match to TRBD1 (6 bases). There are 14 residues in the CDR3. Germline V lookup: CDR1 SEHNR, CDR2 FQNEAQ (reference sequence). V lost 5 bases and J lost 2, with 10 bases in between. The CDR3 spells CASSTRDTKNIQYF. The CDR3 DNA is TGTGCCAGCAGCACGAGGGACACCAAAAACATTCAGTACTTC. The full variable domain, rest sourced from reference TRBV7-9 and TRBJ2-4, is DTGVSQNPRHKITKRGQNVTFRCDPISEHNRLYWYRQTLGQGPEFLTYFQNEAQLEKSRLLSDRFSAERPKGSFSTLEIQRTEQGDSAMYLCASSTRDTKNIQYFGAGTRLSVL.

V usage is TRBV7-9 and J usage is TRBJ1-1; TRBD1 matches 8 bases. CDR3 length: 15 residues. Germline V gene lookup returns CDR1 SEHNR and CDR2 FQNEAQ (reference sequence). Trimming at V came to 6 bases and at J to 2 bases, leaving 8 bases not matched to a gene. CDR3 protein: CASSSGGKSNTEAFF. The CDR3 nucleotides read TGTGCCAGCAGTTCAGGGGGCAAGTCTAACACTGAAGCTTTCTTT.

This clone was seen a handful of times. This chain joins TRBV2 and TRBJ1-1; weak D call: TRBD1 (5 bases). Per germline, CDR1 SNHLY and CDR2 FYNNEI. The CDR3 runs to 13 residues. Trimming stripped 7 bases from V and 2 bases from J, with 11 bases between. The CDR3 DNA follows: TGTGCCAGCACTAGGGACTTCAACACTGAAGCTTTCTTT. It yields the protein CASTRDFNTEAFF. The whole variable domain, filled in from reference TRBV2 and TRBJ1-1, reads EPEVTQTPSHQVTQMGQEVILRCVPISNHLYFYWYRQILGQKVEFLVSFYNNEISEKSEIFDDQFSVERPDGSNFTLKIRSTKLEDSAMYFCASTRDFNTEAFFGQGTRLTVV.

This chain links TRBV7-2 with TRBJ2-5; 9 positions agree with TRBD1. The germline CDR1 and CDR2 sequences are SGHTA and FQGNSA. The CDR3 spans 14 residues. Unmatched junction bases numbered 8, after V lost 6 bases and J lost 6 bases. In nucleotides, the CDR3 is TGTGCCAGCAGTCCGACAGGGGGGGTGCAGACCCAGTACTTC. Translation gives CASSPTGGVQTQYF.

The V call is TRBV11-3, the J call TRBJ2-3; 12 positions agree with TRBD2. V lost 5 bases and J lost 4; bases outside the gene matches: 13. The germline gives CDR1 SGHNT, CDR2 YENEEA. The length of the CDR3 is 18 residues. This chain's CDR3 is CASSPASGGASGADTQYF. CDR3 DNA sequence: TGTGCCAGCAGCCCCGCTAGCGGGGGGGCCAGTGGAGCAGATACGCAGTATTTT.